This TCR beta chain was sequenced in a study of shared clonotypes between healthy human individuals. Overall study findings and caveats: Rarefaction analysis demonstrated incomplete sorted-subset sequencing notwithstanding large depth.

To note about this clone: The antigen remains undetermined.

Data came from immunoSEQ multiplex PCR; TCRdb stores just in-frame clones and leaves some out. The sample yields around 2,000,000 clones, roughly 94% seen once. There are 15 residues in the CDR3. V lost 0 bases and J lost 4, with 9 bases in between. Germline CDR1 reads LGHNA; CDR2 reads YSLEER. Material: naive CD4+ T cells sorted from blood. Subset noted: CD45RA+ positively selected. The chain is built from TRBV4-3 and TRBJ1-4; D is unresolved. The sequence derives from a young man in good health. Here the CDR3 reads CASSQDLGINEKLFF. The CDR3 coding sequence is TGCGCCAGCAGCCAAGATTTGGGGATTAATGAAAAACTGTTTTTT.